This T cell receptor (beta chain) appears in the sequencing data of a study of OX40 agonist ivuxolimab in advanced cancers. At the level of the study: Patients were treated with intravenous ivuxolimab, dosed at 0.01 to 10 mg/kg and infused every 2 weeks. Patients with hepatocellular carcinoma, melanoma, renal cell or head and neck cancer made up the dose-escalation patients.

Study-wide results and caveats: Among T cells, CD8+ cells averaged more expanded clones than CD4+ cells. Circulating CD4+ and CD8+ T cells showed clonal expansion by week 6 at 0.1 to 3.0 mg/kg.

Sequenced by immunoSEQ multiplex PCR; TCRdb stores in-frame clones only, minus some. The repertoire holds about 88,000 clones, approximately 85% seen once, with roughly 3.8% in the top ten. Worth noting for this clone: Its antigen is unknown.

From germline, CDR1 is SEHNR and CDR2 FQNEAQ (reference sequence). The V gene lost 2 bases and the J gene lost 9 bases, with 11 bases spanning the gap. The CDR3 has 13 amino acids. The V call is TRBV7-9, the J call TRBJ2-1; no clear D gene. The sequence came from an adult with an advanced solid tumor such as melanoma, head and neck, liver or kidney cancer. Sequences were derived from CD4+ or CD8+ T cells sorted from blood, sampled in a trial of the OX40 agonist ivuxolimab. The CDR3 coding sequence is TGTGCCAGCAGCTTATTGGGCGGTGGTGAGCAGTTCTTC. Protein sequence: CASSLLGGGEQFF.